This entry lists 22 T cell receptor beta chains sequenced from one sample in a study of blood T cells in healthy people across ages. Combining a sample-barcoded 5' primer with a J-beta primer mix, a second PCR ran for roughly 7 to 11 cycles. TCRdb re-analysed the 5' RACE reads in MiXCR, keeping a single row per CDR3 protein. The table shows under 2,000,000 distinct CDR3 sequences, with roughly 49% occurring only once. Sequenced material: blood. The receptors were gathered from a woman between 40 and 50 years old in good health.

V and J are TRBV7-3 and TRBJ1-2, with a tentative D call TRBD1 (5 bases). Looked up from germline, CDR1 is SGHTA and CDR2 is FQGTGA. The CDR3 covers 15 residues. The V end lost 6 bases, the J end lost 0 bases, and 14 bases lay between the germline ends. As DNA, the CDR3 is TGTGCCAGCAGTACCCCGGGACCTGCTAACTATGGCTACACCTTC. Its translation: CASSTPGPANYGYTF.

This clonotype was observed once. The chain carries TRBV7-3 and TRBJ2-2; 10 bases line up with TRBD1. This CDR3 has 16 residues. Per the germline V gene, CDR1 is SGHTA and CDR2 is FQGTGA. J lost 4 bases, V lost 4 bases, and 6 bases had no gene match. CDR3 nucleotide sequence: TGTGCCAGCAGCTCACACGACAGGGGGCTCACCGGGGAGCTGTTTTTT. It encodes CASSSHDRGLTGELFF. Variable domain in full (rest from reference TRBV7-3 and TRBJ2-2): GAGVSQTPSNKVTEKGKYVELRCDPISGHTALYWYRQSLGQGPEFLIYFQGTGAADDSGLPNDRFFAVRPEGSVSTLKIQRTERGDSAVYLCASSSHDRGLTGELFFGEGSRLTVL.

CDR3 region: CSVEYWSGETQYF. The CDR3 DNA follows: TGCAGCGTTGAATATTGGTCAGGAGAGACCCAGTACTTC. J is TRBJ2-5 and V is TRBV29-1; no clear D gene. V shed 2 bases and J shed 4 bases, with 11 bases lying between them. Germline loops: CDR1 SQVTM, CDR2 ANQGSEA. The CDR3 runs 13 residues.

The chain recombines TRBV7-6 with TRBJ2-4; TRBD1 might be the D (7 bases). The end of the DNA aligns better with TRBJ2-7, so the J call may be wrong. Germline CDR1 and CDR2: SGHVS and FNYEAQ. This CDR3 is built from 16 residues. CDR3 loop: CASSPEGAPIPYEQYF. CDR3 nucleotide sequence: TGTGCCAGCAGCCCGGAGGGGGCGCCGATCCCCTACGAGCAGTACTTC.

The chain links TRBV7-2 to TRBJ2-5; D is perhaps TRBD2 (6 bases). The CDR3 has 15 amino acids. Trimming stripped 6 bases from V and 2 bases from J, with 16 bases between. Germline V gene data show CDR1 as SGHTA and CDR2 as FQGNSA. CDR3 protein: CASRSLGGAQETQYF. The CDR3, as DNA: TGTGCCAGCAGGTCCCTGGGCGGGGCTCAAGAGACCCAGTACTTC.

In its sample, this clonotype was seen a few times. This chain connects TRBV6-6 to TRBJ2-5, with D uncertain. The CDR3 consists of 13 residues. The V gene lost 9 bases and the J gene lost 0 bases, with 11 bases spanning the gap. Per germline, CDR1 MNHNY and CDR2 SVGAGI (reference sequence). The CDR3 bases are TGTGCCAGTGAAACGGGTAACCAAGAGACCCAGTACTTC. Protein product: CASETGNQETQYF.

The chain joins TRBV6-5 to TRBJ1-2; D gene ambiguous. In germline, CDR1 is MNHEY, CDR2 SVGAGI. The CDR3 extends over 14 amino acids. Trimming took off 0 bases at V and 8 bases at J, with 13 bases between the two ends. The CDR3 region has the DNA TGTGCCAGCAGTTACTCGGGAGGGTTGGTGGGCTACACCTTC. Encoded protein: CASSYSGGLVGYTF.

The V call is TRBV9, the J call TRBJ2-3; TRBD1 matches 8 bases. The CDR3 consists of 15 residues. Germline V CDR1 and CDR2: SGDLS, YYNGEE. Trimming removed 4 bases from V and 3 bases from J; junction bases left unmatched: 7. The CDR3 DNA reads as TGTGCCAGCAGCCCGCGACAGGGGCTGACAGATACGCAGTATTTT. It is translated as CASSPRQGLTDTQYF. The full variable domain, rest sourced from reference TRBV9 and TRBJ2-3, is DSGVTQTPKHLITATGQRVTLRCSPRSGDLSVYWYQQSLDQGLQFLIQYYNGEERAKGNILERFSAQQFPDLHSELNLSSLELGDSALYFCASSPRQGLTDTQYFGPGTRLTVL.

The V call is TRBV28, the J call TRBJ1-6; TRBD1 agrees at 7 bases. The CDR3 is 15 residues long. J lost 9 bases, V lost 10 bases, and 15 bases had no gene match. CDR1 MDHEN and CDR2 SYDVKM come from the germline V gene. CDR3 in DNA: TGTGCCACCATGGGACAGAGGATCCTTATTTCACCCCTCCACTTT. Translation gives CATMGQRILISPLHF.

This clonotype was seen more than once but under ten times. The chain combines TRBV29-1 with TRBJ2-5; 8 nucleotides agree with TRBD1. This CDR3 has 13 residues. The germline V gene has CDR1 SQVTM and CDR2 ANQGSEA. Trimming removed 4 bases from V and 5 bases from J; junction bases left unmatched: 6. CDR3 amino acids: CSVVRGRLETQYF. In DNA, the CDR3 is TGCAGCGTTGTCAGGGGGCGCCTGGAGACCCAGTACTTC. Full variable domain (outside the CDR3, taken from reference TRBV29-1 and TRBJ2-5): SAVISQKPSRDICQRGTSLTIQCQVDSQVTMMFWYRQQPGQSLTLIATANQGSEATYESGFVIDKFPISRPNLTFSTLTVSNMSPEDSSIYLCSVVRGRLETQYFGPGTRLLVL.

V gene TRBV7-9 combines with J gene TRBJ2-7; TRBD1 might be the D (6 bases). The CDR3 has 13 residues. Looked up from germline, CDR1 is SEHNR and CDR2 is FQNEAQ (reference sequence). Trimming took 5 bases from V and 6 from J, leaving 14 bases between them. CDR3 sequence (DNA): TGTGCCAGCAGCGCCCTGACAGGTGCCGAGCAGTACTTC. Protein sequence: CASSALTGAEQYF.

The J gene is TRBJ2-7, the V gene TRBV28, with D perhaps TRBD1 (6 bases). V lost 2 bases and J lost 0, with 11 bases in between. Germline V lookup: CDR1 MDHEN, CDR2 SYDVKM. The CDR3 extends over 15 amino acids. CDR3 residues: CASSLRYRASYEQYF. The CDR3 DNA reads as TGTGCCAGCAGTTTACGGTACAGGGCCTCCTACGAGCAGTACTTC.

The rearrangement uses TRBV29-1 and TRBJ2-1; 11 bases align to TRBD2. Per germline, CDR1 SQVTM and CDR2 ANQGSEA. The CDR3 contains 13 residues. V dropped 6 bases and J dropped 7; count of bases not matched to a gene: 5. DNA for the CDR3: TGCAGCGTGGCGCTAGCGGGGGGAAATGAGCAGTTCTTC. This gives the protein CSVALAGGNEQFF.

For the CDR3, the DNA is TGCAGCGTTGAAGAGTCGGCGGAGACCCAGTACTTC. The encoded protein is CSVEESAETQYF. This chain connects TRBV29-1 to TRBJ2-7; no clear D gene. The J call could be wrong; TRBJ2-5 is a better fit for the DNA end. The CDR3 loop spans 12 amino acids. CDR1 and CDR2 from the germline V gene are SQVTM and ANQGSEA.

The V and J genes are TRBV11-2 and TRBJ2-7; possibly TRBD1 for D (5 bases). CDR1 is SGHAT and CDR2 is FQNNGV in the germline V gene. The CDR3 contains 14 residues. V shed 2 bases and J shed 7 bases, with 15 bases lying between them. CDR3 DNA sequence: TGTGCCAGCAGCTTATGGACAAATATTATTGAGCAGTACTTC. Translated, it gives CASSLWTNIIEQYF.

CDR3 sequence reads: CASSERYGSRGYEQYF. The CDR3 DNA reads as TGTGCCAGCAGTGAACGATACGGTAGCCGAGGGTACGAGCAGTACTTC. The J gene is TRBJ2-7, the V gene TRBV6-1, with a possible D match to TRBD2 (5 bases). This CDR3 has 16 amino acids. The ends were cut back, 2 bases at V and 4 bases at J, with 18 bases in the middle. Germline V lookup: CDR1 MNHNS, CDR2 SASEGT.

The CDR3 DNA reads TGTGCCAGCAGTGCGGACAGGGGAAGCGATACGCAGTATTTT. It specifies CASSADRGSDTQYF. The chain uses TRBV27 and TRBJ2-3, with 9 nucleotides matching TRBD1. Germline V lookup: CDR1 MNHEY, CDR2 SMNVEV (reference sequence). The CDR3 runs to 14 residues. Losses at the gene ends were 5 bases for V and 6 bases for J; bases not matched to a gene: 6.

This clonotype was observed a handful of times. The V and J genes are TRBV7-2 and TRBJ2-7; TRBD2 matches 7 bases. J gave up 3 bases and V 0 bases, and 8 bases lay outside the gene matches. The CDR3 extends over 16 amino acids. Germline CDR1 and CDR2: SGHTA and FQGNSA. CDR3 DNA: TGTGCCAGCAGCTTAGCGCTCGGGGGACTAATCTACGAGCAGTACTTC. Translated: CASSLALGGLIYEQYF.

A note on this clonotype: One end of the junction does not line up with germline, which may come from a read error. The V call is TRBV6-1, the J call TRBJ2-4, with 7 positions matching TRBD2. Germline CDR1 reads MNHNS; CDR2 reads SASEGT. The CDR3 loop spans 19 amino acids. Here the CDR3 reads CVSPGMAGVPLLAKNIQYF. CDR3 DNA sequence: TGTGTCAGCCCCGGGATGGCGGGGGTCCCCCTTCTAGCCAAAAACATTCAGTACTTC.

As DNA, the CDR3 is TGTGCCAGCAGCCAAGATTGGGGGGTCTCCTACGAGCAGTACTTC. As protein: CASSQDWGVSYEQYF. This chain links TRBV3-1 with TRBJ2-7, with a possible D match to TRBD2 (6 bases). Looked up from germline, CDR1 is LGHDT and CDR2 is YNNKEL (reference sequence). Deletions cut 0 bases from V and 0 bases from J, with 9 bases between. The CDR3 sequence is 15 residues long.

The rearrangement joins TRBV7-2 to TRBJ1-5; possible D gene TRBD1, 5 bases. The CDR3 is made up of 14 amino acids. The germline CDR1 and CDR2 sequences are SGHTA and FQGNSA. V was pared by 1 base and J by 9 bases, with 13 bases between. The CDR3 loop reads CASSLDQGLLPQHF. The CDR3 nucleotides are TGTGCCAGCAGCTTAGACCAGGGACTACTGCCCCAGCATTTT.

The chain links TRBV5-5 to TRBJ2-5; no clear D gene. This CDR3 is 14 amino acids long. Between the trimmed V and J ends, which lost 4 bases and 6 bases, there was a span of 16 bases. Germline V gene sequence: CDR1 SGHKS, CDR2 YYEKEE (reference sequence). Here the CDR3 reads CASSIDPNPQTQYF. The CDR3 nucleotides read TGTGCCAGCAGCATAGACCCGAACCCCCAGACCCAGTACTTC. Based on the CDR3 plus reference TRBV5-5 and TRBJ2-5, the full variable domain is DAGVTQSPTHLIKTRGQQVTLRCSPISGHKSVSWYQQVLGQGPQFIFQYYEKEERGRGNFPDRFSARQFPNYSSELNVNALLLGDSALYLCASSIDPNPQTQYFGPGTRLLVL.